Following are 23 T cell receptor beta chains from one sample sequenced in a study of blood T cell repertoires in COVID-19. Libraries were prepared by immunoSEQ multiplex PCR; TCRdb keeps only in-frame clonotypes and omits some of them. The table lists just over 300,000 clones, roughly nine tenths of them singletons. Sequencing was done on a sample of peripheral blood. Receptor source: a man between 18 and 29 years old with active or convalescent COVID-19.

The V and J genes are TRBV12-3 or TRBV12-4 and TRBJ1-2; tentative D call: TRBD1 (6 bases). The CDR3 is made up of 13 amino acids. Deletions cut 3 bases from V and 6 bases from J, with 11 bases between. The CDR3 bases are TGTGCCAGCAGTTTTAACAGGGCCCATGGCTACACCTTC. Protein product: CASSFNRAHGYTF.

This clone was seen more than once but under ten times. This rearrangement joins TRBV27 to TRBJ2-3; TRBD2 aligns across 15 bases. V was pared by 7 bases and J by 6 bases, with 14 bases of the junction left unmatched. The CDR3 covers 18 residues. Germline V gene sequence: CDR1 MNHEY, CDR2 SMNVEV (reference sequence). The CDR3 region is CASNPGTSGGYRSDTQYF. The CDR3 coding sequence is TGTGCCAGCAACCCCGGGACTAGCGGGGGGTACAGGAGCGATACGCAGTATTTT.

The gene calls are TRBV27 and TRBJ2-7, with 9 bases aligning to TRBD1. Germline lookup yields CDR1 MNHEY and CDR2 SMNVEV (reference sequence). After removal of 6 bases from V and 4 bases from J, the junction contained 7 bases not matched to a gene. The CDR3 is made up of 14 amino acids. Here the CDR3 reads CASRGTGRRYEQYF. For the CDR3, the DNA is TGTGCCAGCAGGGGGACAGGGAGGAGATACGAGCAGTACTTC.

V gene TRBV19 combines with J gene TRBJ1-2; D is unclear. CDR1 is LNHDA, CDR2 SQIVND, per germline (reference sequence). The CDR3 spans 15 residues. Trimming removed 11 bases at V and 0 bases at J, with 19 bases between. In nucleotides, the CDR3 is TGTGCCTCCAAAACCCTCGACGGAGCTAACTATGGCTACACCTTC. Protein product: CASKTLDGANYGYTF.

The chain combines TRBV11-2 with TRBJ2-7; 12 positions agree with TRBD2. Germline V lookup: CDR1 SGHAT, CDR2 FQNNGV. V lost 1 base to trimming and J lost 5 bases; unmatched junction nucleotides: 15. The CDR3 consists of 19 residues. The CDR3 DNA follows: TGTGCCAGCAGCTTAGTCGGAATCGACAGACTAGCGGGAGAGGACGAGCAGTACTTC. It yields the protein CASSLVGIDRLAGEDEQYF.

The chain combines TRBV9 with TRBJ1-2; 11 bases map to TRBD1. Germline assignment: CDR1 SGDLS and CDR2 YYNGEE. The CDR3 runs 14 residues. V shed 4 bases, J shed 4 bases, and the junction held 3 bases outside the gene matches. The chain's CDR3 is CASSPGTGGYGYTF. In nucleotides, the CDR3 is TGTGCCAGCAGCCCCGGGACAGGGGGCTATGGCTACACCTTC.

The chain carries TRBV27 and TRBJ2-7, with 7 bases lining up with TRBD1. This CDR3 has 16 amino acids. Germline loops: CDR1 MNHEY, CDR2 SMNVEV (reference sequence). V lost 3 bases and J lost 3; bases outside the gene matches: 11. The chain's CDR3 is CASSFGSMDRIYEQYF. The DNA of the CDR3 is TGTGCCAGCAGTTTCGGCTCCATGGACAGGATCTACGAGCAGTACTTC.

The chain employs TRBV28 and TRBJ1-5, with 8 bases identical to TRBD1. Germline V gene data show CDR1 as MDHEN and CDR2 as SYDVKM. The V and J ends lost 5 bases and 5 bases, in that order; junction bases with no gene match: 8. The length of the CDR3 is 15 residues. The CDR3 region has the DNA TGTGCCAGCAGTAGCATCAGGGGGCGGGATCAGCCCCAGCATTTT. This translates into CASSSIRGRDQPQHF. Drawing the rest from reference TRBV28 and TRBJ1-5, the complete variable domain is DVKVTQSSRYLVKRTGEKVFLECVQDMDHENMFWYRQDPGLGLRLIYFSYDVKMKEKGDIPEGYSVSREKKERFSLILESASTNQTSMYLCASSSIRGRDQPQHFGDGTRLSIL.

Only one count was recorded for this clone. CDR3 DNA sequence: TGTGCCAGCTCACCACGTGGGACTAGCGGATTCCCAGATACGCAGTATTTT. It codes for CASSPRGTSGFPDTQYF. The chain combines TRBV18 with TRBJ2-3, with 11 bases matching TRBD2. Germline CDR1 is KGHSH and CDR2 is LQKENI. This CDR3 spans 17 amino acids. The J segment lost 4 bases and the V segment lost 1 base, leaving 7 bases of the junction unmatched.

The rearrangement links TRBV5-1 to TRBJ1-2, with D maybe TRBD1 (5 bases). The CDR3 sequence is 14 residues long. Trimming took off 3 bases at V and 8 bases at J, with 17 bases between the two ends. The germline CDR1 and CDR2 sequences are SGHRS and YFSETQ. This CDR3 reads CASSSPGTPGGYTF. The CDR3 DNA sequence: TGCGCCAGCAGCTCCCCTGGGACTCCCGGCGGCTACACCTTC. Complete variable domain (other parts from reference TRBV5-1 and TRBJ1-2): KAGVTQTPRYLIKTRGQQVTLSCSPISGHRSVSWYQQTPGQGLQFLFEYFSETQRNKGNFPGRFSGRQFSNSRSEMNVSTLELGDSALYLCASSSPGTPGGYTFGSGTRLTVV.

The sample holds one count of this clone. The J gene is TRBJ1-5, the V gene TRBV5-8, with TRBD1 matching 7 bases. The CDR3 consists of 15 residues. In germline, CDR1 is SGHTS, CDR2 YDEGEE. Trimming at V came to 3 bases and at J to 5 bases, leaving 8 bases not matched to a gene. DNA for the CDR3: TGTGCCAGCAGCTATCTACGGACAGGCTATCAGCCCCAGCATTTT. Encoded protein: CASSYLRTGYQPQHF.

The V and J genes are TRBV5-1 and TRBJ1-1; a weak D match, TRBD1 (5 bases). The length of the CDR3 is 15 residues. CDR1 and CDR2 (germline): SGHRS, YFSETQ. With 6 bases removed from V and 3 bases from J, the gap between germline ends came to 18 bases. The CDR3 DNA follows: TGCGCCAGCAATCCAGGCAGGGTAGGGGACACTGAAGCTTTCTTT. This gives the protein CASNPGRVGDTEAFF.

This chain connects TRBV5-6 to TRBJ2-7, with TRBD1 identical over 9 bases. The CDR3 totals 14 residues. Germline loops: CDR1 SGHDT, CDR2 YYEEEE. V trimming: 1 base; J trimming: 3 bases; junction bases outside the gene matches: 2. In nucleotides, the CDR3 is TGTGCCAGCAGCTTGTGGGACAGGGTCTACGAGCAGTACTTC. Protein: CASSLWDRVYEQYF.

The V gene is TRBV10-2, the J gene TRBJ1-5, with 8 bases that match TRBD1. This CDR3 contains 14 residues. Germline trimming cut 6 bases from V and 2 bases from J; bases unmatched to any gene: 3. Germline V lookup: CDR1 WSHSY, CDR2 SAAADI. CDR3 in amino acids: CASSPGQGNQPQHF. As DNA, the CDR3 is TGCGCCAGCAGCCCGGGACAGGGCAATCAGCCCCAGCATTTT.

The chain links TRBV19 to TRBJ2-7, with 9 positions matching TRBD2. The CDR3 totals 16 residues. V lost 5 bases, J lost 5 bases, and 13 bases stayed unmatched. The germline gives CDR1 LNHDA, CDR2 SQIVND (reference sequence). The CDR3 nucleotides are TGTGCCAGTAGTTCTTCTAGCGGGGCATGGTTTAACGAGCAGTACTTC. Translated, it gives CASSSSSGAWFNEQYF.

The rearrangement joins TRBV6-5 to TRBJ1-2; D is unclear. Germline CDR1 is MNHEY and CDR2 is SVGAGI. V shed 6 bases and J shed 1 base, with 6 bases lying between them. The CDR3 runs 12 residues. CDR3 loop: CASRTSNYGYTF. The CDR3 nucleotides are TGTGCCAGCAGAACAAGTAACTATGGCTACACCTTC.

The chain joins TRBV7-2 to TRBJ2-3, with TRBD2 identical over 9 bases. Germline CDR1 is SGHTA and CDR2 is FQGNSA. Trimming cost V 4 bases and J 5 bases; bases outside gene matches: 13. This CDR3 comprises 17 residues. The CDR3 bases are TGTGCCAGCAGCTCCAGCGCTGCGGGGGGGCTTGTAGATACGCAGTATTTT. This gives the protein CASSSSAAGGLVDTQYF.

The chain carries TRBV6-5 and TRBJ2-7; 7 nucleotides align to TRBD2. Germline values: CDR1 MNHEY, CDR2 SVGAGI. The CDR3 has 14 amino acids. Trimming cost V 11 bases and J 4 bases; bases outside gene matches: 14. The CDR3 is CAGAREVTGYEQYF. CDR3 in DNA: TGTGCCGGGGCACGGGAGGTCACGGGTTACGAGCAGTACTTC.

This chain joins TRBV16 and TRBJ2-1; D possibly corresponds to TRBD2 (7 bases). The germline V gene encodes CDR1 KGHSY and CDR2 FQNENV. Trimming removed 1 base at V and 4 bases at J, with 11 bases between. This CDR3 is built from 15 residues. The CDR3: CASSQYSGTYNEQFF. CDR3 nucleotides: TGTGCCAGCAGCCAATACAGCGGGACATACAATGAGCAGTTCTTC.

The V gene is TRBV13, the J gene TRBJ2-5; D is ambiguous. Per germline, CDR1 PRHDT and CDR2 FYEKMQ (reference sequence). Trimming shortened V by 0 bases and J by 5 bases, and 7 bases separated the two germline ends. The CDR3 length is 13 residues. The CDR3 reads CASSLGSKETQYF. The CDR3 coding sequence is TGTGCCAGCAGCTTAGGGAGTAAGGAGACCCAGTACTTC.

This chain links TRBV6-1 with TRBJ2-1; 10 nucleotides line up with TRBD2. This CDR3 has 15 residues. The ends lost 2 bases at V and 7 bases at J; junction bases unmatched: 5. The germline CDR1 and CDR2 sequences are MNHNS and SASEGT. The CDR3: CASSESGRALNEQFF. In DNA form, the CDR3 reads TGTGCCAGCAGTGAAAGCGGGAGGGCCCTAAATGAGCAGTTCTTC.

V usage is TRBV14 and J usage is TRBJ2-2, with D possibly TRBD1 on 6 matching bases. Trimming took off 5 bases at V and 6 bases at J, with 31 bases between the two ends. CDR3 size: 20 residues. Per germline, CDR1 SGHDN and CDR2 FVKESK. CDR3 region: CASSKLPTARGLSVAGELFF. Here the CDR3 DNA reads TGTGCCAGCAGCAAACTCCCTACCGCGAGGGGGTTGTCTGTGGCCGGGGAGCTGTTTTTT.

The chain carries TRBV5-1 and TRBJ2-3, with 9 bases that match TRBD2. The trim removed 0 bases at V and 4 bases at J, leaving 12 bases unmatched. The CDR3 is 18 amino acids. CDR1 and CDR2 (germline): SGHRS, YFSETQ. The CDR3: CASSLESAGGRAPDTQYF. The CDR3 DNA follows: TGCGCCAGCAGCTTGGAGTCGGCTGGCGGGAGGGCCCCAGATACGCAGTATTTT.